The next 27 T cell receptor beta chains were all read from a single sample in a study of cytomegalovirus exposure and HLA in healthy donors. Both 60 Vbeta primers and 13 Jbeta primers went into the PCR. Assay used: immunoSEQ multiplex PCR; TCRdb lists only in-frame clones, some missing. The sample holds some 150,000 clones; approximately 85% are singletons and the top ten take less than 10%. Material: PBMCs. The receptor set was obtained from a woman between 50 and 59 years old in good health and CMV-seropositive.

This sequence joins TRBV7-2 and TRBJ2-3; 9 bases are shared with TRBD1. This CDR3 is built from 13 residues. Trimming at V came to 4 bases and at J to 6 bases, leaving 2 bases not matched to a gene. The germline CDR1 and CDR2 sequences are SGHTA and FQGNSA. CDR3 residues: CASSYRGRDTQYF. In DNA form, the CDR3 reads TGTGCCAGCAGCTACAGGGGGCGGGATACGCAGTATTTT.

This rearrangement joins TRBV7-6 to TRBJ2-7; TRBD1 aligns across 7 bases. V dropped 5 bases and J dropped 5; count of bases not matched to a gene: 12. This CDR3 has 15 residues. CDR1 and CDR2 from the germline V gene are SGHVS and FNYEAQ. For the CDR3, the DNA is TGTGCCAGCAGCCCAGGCCCGACAGGGCTCCACGAGCAGTACTTC. It translates to CASSPGPTGLHEQYF.

On this clone itself: Other DNA sequences of this sample code for an identical CDR3. The V call is TRBV19, the J call TRBJ2-5; 7 bases agree with TRBD1. In germline, CDR1 is LNHDA, CDR2 SQIVND (reference sequence). With V trimmed by 5 bases and J by 2 bases, 2 bases remained unmatched. The CDR3 totals 13 residues. The CDR3 loop reads CASSRDSQETQYF. DNA for the CDR3: TGTGCCAGTAGTCGGGACAGTCAAGAGACCCAGTACTTC.

The chain carries TRBV5-5 and TRBJ2-7; D is unresolved. Germline-derived CDR1 and CDR2 are SGHKS and YYEKEE (reference sequence). With 1 base removed from V and 4 bases from J, the gap between germline ends came to 6 bases. The CDR3 totals 12 residues. CDR3 residues: CASSLTEYEQYF. CDR3 nucleotide sequence: TGTGCCAGCAGCTTGACTGAATACGAGCAGTACTTC.

This chain joins TRBV30 and TRBJ1-2; 8 nucleotides agree with TRBD1. Germline V gene lookup returns CDR1 GTSNPN and CDR2 SVGIG (reference sequence). The J segment lost 2 bases and the V segment lost 0 bases, leaving 5 bases of the junction unmatched. This CDR3 is 15 amino acids long. The CDR3 protein is CAWSVATGANYGYTF. The DNA of the CDR3 is TGTGCCTGGAGTGTAGCGACAGGGGCGAACTATGGCTACACCTTC.

This chain connects TRBV7-6 to TRBJ1-1; 7 bases align to TRBD1. J gave up 4 bases and V 1 base, and 9 bases lay outside the gene matches. Germline V gene sequence: CDR1 SGHVS, CDR2 FNYEAQ. This CDR3 comprises 16 residues. The CDR3 nucleotides read TGTGCCAGCAGCTTAGGAGCTAAGGGGGCAGGCACTGAAGCTTTCTTT. Protein: CASSLGAKGAGTEAFF.

The chain carries TRBV10-3 and TRBJ1-1; D possibly corresponds to TRBD1 (6 bases). In germline, CDR1 is ENHRY, CDR2 SYGVKD. The CDR3 contains 16 residues. Deletions cut 0 bases from V and 1 base from J, with 12 bases between. CDR3 coding DNA: TGTGCCATCAGTGAGTCAACAGGGCGCAAGAACACTGAAGCTTTCTTT. Protein: CAISESTGRKNTEAFF.

The chain couples TRBV4-3 to TRBJ1-2; TRBD1 matches 9 bases. V was pared by 0 bases and J by 5 bases, with 10 bases of the junction left unmatched. The CDR3 is 17 residues long. Germline V gene sequence: CDR1 LGHNA, CDR2 YSLEER. The CDR3 region has the DNA TGCGCCAGCAGCCAAGATTATCACAGGGGGCGCCCATATGGCTACACCTTC. Protein product: CASSQDYHRGRPYGYTF.

The chain is built from TRBV15 and TRBJ2-7, with a tentative D call TRBD2 (6 bases). The CDR3 is made up of 14 amino acids. The V and J ends lost 1 base and 3 bases respectively, with 10 bases between them. Germline CDR1 and CDR2: LNHNV and YYDKDF (reference sequence). The CDR3: CATSRGGDDYEQYF. CDR3 bases: TGTGCCACCAGCAGAGGCGGGGACGACTACGAGCAGTACTTC. The variable domain in full, completed from reference TRBV15 and TRBJ2-7, reads DAMVIQNPRYQVTQFGKPVTLSCSQTLNHNVMYWYQQKSSQAPKLLFHYYDKDFNNEADTPDNFQSRRPNTSFCFLDIRSPGLGDTAMYLCATSRGGDDYEQYFGPGTRLTVT.

The V call is TRBV4-3, the J call TRBJ2-1; TRBD1 might be the D (6 bases). V lost 0 bases and J lost 5, with 14 bases in between. The germline V gene encodes CDR1 LGHNA and CDR2 YSLEER. CDR3 size: 16 residues. The CDR3, as DNA: TGCGCCAGCAGCCAAGATCCAGGGACATACAACAATGAGCAGTTCTTC. Translation gives CASSQDPGTYNNEQFF.

Only a few counts were recorded for this clone. CDR3 in DNA: TGTGCCAGCAGCTTATTGCCTGGCGGAGAGACCCAGTACTTC. It specifies CASSLLPGGETQYF. The gene calls are TRBV11-1 and TRBJ2-5; D gene ambiguous. Germline V lookup: CDR1 SGHAT, CDR2 FQDESV (reference sequence). This CDR3 is built from 14 residues. The germline V and J ends were trimmed by 2 bases and 4 bases, with 11 bases remaining between them.

The chain carries TRBV18 and TRBJ1-2; D may be TRBD1 (5 bases). V was pared by 3 bases and J by 4 bases, with 15 bases between. The CDR3 is made up of 15 amino acids. Germline V gene sequence: CDR1 KGHSH, CDR2 LQKENI. The CDR3 loop is CASSPGAGQTYGYTF. In nucleotides, the CDR3 is TGTGCCAGCTCACCGGGTGCAGGGCAGACCTATGGCTACACCTTC.

This sequence joins TRBV19 and TRBJ1-4; no firm D call. Germline V gene data show CDR1 as LNHDA and CDR2 as SQIVND (reference sequence). The V gene lost 7 bases and the J gene lost 4 bases, with 19 bases spanning the gap. This CDR3 region has 16 residues. The CDR3 nucleotides are TGTGCCAGTAAACTCCGCCGAGGGCTCGGTAATGAAAAACTGTTTTTT. It encodes CASKLRRGLGNEKLFF.

V and J are TRBV2 and TRBJ1-6; 7 nucleotides match TRBD1. The CDR3 sequence is 16 residues long. Germline V gene data show CDR1 as SNHLY and CDR2 as FYNNEI. V gave up 4 bases and J gave up 6 bases; unmatched junction bases: 9. The CDR3 loop reads CASSAFDRVGNSPLHF. CDR3 DNA sequence: TGTGCCAGCAGTGCTTTTGACAGGGTGGGTAATTCACCCCTCCACTTT.

The chain couples TRBV11-2 to TRBJ2-1; D ambiguous. V lost 5 bases and J 7 bases, leaving 21 bases between the germline ends. CDR1 is SGHAT, CDR2 FQNNGV, per germline. The CDR3 length is 16 residues. CDR3 amino acids: CASSPLAASSRNEQFF. The CDR3 region has the DNA TGTGCCAGCAGCCCTCTTGCAGCTTCTTCCAGGAATGAGCAGTTCTTC.

This clone was seen more than once but under ten times. The chain links TRBV7-2 to TRBJ2-7; 14 bases fit TRBD2. This CDR3 region has 14 residues. Germline V gene data show CDR1 as SGHTA and CDR2 as FQGNSA. Trimming removed 5 bases from V and 7 bases from J; junction bases left unmatched: 4. The CDR3 sequence: CASSKGLAGVEQYF. The CDR3, as DNA: TGTGCCAGCAGCAAGGGACTAGCGGGAGTGGAGCAGTACTTC.

This rearrangement joins TRBV9 to TRBJ1-2; 11 bases align to TRBD1. The CDR3 length is 14 residues. Germline V lookup: CDR1 SGDLS, CDR2 YYNGEE. J lost 7 bases, V lost 0 bases, and 2 bases had no gene match. CDR3 sequence: CASSVGTGGGGYTF. The CDR3 coding sequence is TGTGCCAGCAGCGTAGGGACAGGGGGCGGTGGCTACACCTTC.

This rearrangement joins TRBV27 to TRBJ1-2; D is possibly TRBD1 (5 bases). The CDR3 is 16 residues long. V was pared by 4 bases and J by 5 bases, with 20 bases between. Germline values: CDR1 MNHEY, CDR2 SMNVEV (reference sequence). DNA for the CDR3: TGTGCCAGCAGTTACTCCTCCGCGGGGGTTCTTTATGGCTACACCTTC. As protein: CASSYSSAGVLYGYTF.

CDR3 sequence: CASSVMGEKLFF. Written as DNA, the CDR3 is TGTGCCAGCAGTGTAATGGGCGAAAAACTGTTTTTT. V and J are TRBV2 and TRBJ1-4; D ambiguous. This CDR3 has 12 residues. Trimming cost V 4 bases and J 8 bases, with 8 bases left between them. The germline gives CDR1 SNHLY, CDR2 FYNNEI.

The CDR3 sequence: CASSYAGDLYEQYF. The DNA for the CDR3 is TGTGCCAGCAGTTACGCGGGGGACCTTTACGAGCAGTACTTC. The J gene is TRBJ2-7, the V gene TRBV6-5, with TRBD2 identical over 7 bases. The CDR3 contains 14 residues. CDR1 is MNHEY, CDR2 SVGAGI, per germline. V dropped 2 bases and J dropped 4; count of bases not matched to a gene: 5.

This rearrangement joins TRBV5-1 to TRBJ2-3; 7 bases align to TRBD2. Trimming took 4 bases from V and 2 from J; bases not matched to a gene: 13. CDR1 is SGHRS and CDR2 is YFSETQ in the germline V gene. The CDR3 consists of 17 residues. The CDR3 loop is CASSLTTSSGATDTQYF. The CDR3 region has the DNA TGCGCCAGCAGCCTCACTACCTCAAGCGGGGCCACAGATACGCAGTATTTT.

The DNA for the CDR3 is TGTGCCAGCAGCTCACGGAGGGAGGAGCAGTTCTTC. It codes for CASSSRREEQFF. The V gene is TRBV6-6, the J gene TRBJ2-1; weak D call: TRBD2 (6 bases). Trimming took off 6 bases at V and 10 bases at J, with 13 bases between the two ends. The V gene's germline CDR1 is MNHNY and CDR2 SVGAGI (reference sequence). There are 12 residues in the CDR3.

The chain is built from TRBV5-4 and TRBJ1-1; no clear D gene. Between the trimmed V and J ends, which lost 0 bases and 11 bases, there was a span of 11 bases. The CDR3 contains 12 residues. Germline values: CDR1 SGHNT, CDR2 YYREEE (reference sequence). The CDR3 region is CASSLGREAAFF. The CDR3 bases are TGTGCCAGCAGCTTGGGACGGGAGGCGGCTTTCTTT. The variable domain in full, with the rest retrieved from reference TRBV5-4 and TRBJ1-1, is ETGVTQSPTHLIKTRGQQVTLRCSSQSGHNTVSWYQQALGQGPQFIFQYYREEENGRGNFPPRFSGLQFPNYSSELNVNALELDDSALYLCASSLGREAAFFGQGTRLTVV.

This sequence joins TRBV7-8 and TRBJ2-2; D is possibly TRBD2 (5 bases). Looked up from germline, CDR1 is SGHVS and CDR2 is FQNEAQ. CDR3 length: 16 residues. The V gene lost 0 bases and the J gene lost 0 bases, with 8 bases spanning the gap. CDR3 region: CASSLAGVANTGELFF. Written as DNA, the CDR3 is TGTGCCAGCAGCTTAGCCGGGGTAGCGAACACCGGGGAGCTGTTTTTT.

This clone was recorded only once. This chain links TRBV29-1 with TRBJ2-7, with TRBD1 matching over 10 bases. The germline gives CDR1 SQVTM, CDR2 ANQGSEA. There are 12 residues in the CDR3. The V gene end was trimmed by 7 bases and the J gene end by 5 bases; junction bases not matched to a gene: 5. The CDR3 DNA is TGCAGCGCCCTGACAGGGGGCAACGAGCAGTACTTC. Translated, it gives CSALTGGNEQYF.

The chain joins TRBV7-9 to TRBJ2-6; 7 positions agree with TRBD1. CDR3 length equals 15 residues. In germline, CDR1 is SEHNR, CDR2 FQNEAQ (reference sequence). V lost 5 bases to trimming and J lost 1 base; unmatched junction nucleotides: 2. The CDR3, as DNA: TGTGCCAGCAGCCGGGACAGATCTGGGGCCAACGTCCTGACTTTC. Translated: CASSRDRSGANVLTF.

The chain employs TRBV5-1 and TRBJ2-7, with D perhaps matching TRBD2 (5 bases). This CDR3 spans 14 amino acids. Trimming cost V 2 bases and J 0 bases, with 9 bases left between them. The V gene's germline CDR1 is SGHRS and CDR2 YFSETQ. CDR3 region: CASSLGLSSYEQYF. CDR3 nucleotide sequence: TGCGCCAGCAGCTTAGGACTGAGCTCCTACGAGCAGTACTTC.